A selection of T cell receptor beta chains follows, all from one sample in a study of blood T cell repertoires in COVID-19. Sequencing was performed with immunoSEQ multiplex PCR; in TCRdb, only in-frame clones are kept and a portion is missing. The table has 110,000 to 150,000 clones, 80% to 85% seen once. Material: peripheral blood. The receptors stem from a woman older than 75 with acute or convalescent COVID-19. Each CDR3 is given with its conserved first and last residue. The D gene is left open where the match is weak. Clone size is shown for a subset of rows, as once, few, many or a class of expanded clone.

CDR3: CASSLLAGGIVYEQYF
DNA: TGTGCCAGCAGCCTACTAGCGGGGGGTATTGTCTACGAGCAGTACTTC
D: TRBD2
V: TRBV7-6
J: TRBJ2-7
size: -

CDR3: CASSTIPGNTEAFF
DNA: TGTGCCAGCAGTACTATCCCGGGGAACACTGAAGCTTTCTTT
D: -
V: TRBV6-5
J: TRBJ1-1
size: -

CDR3: CASSFTGATEQFF
DNA: TGCGCCAGTAGCTTCACTGGGGCGACAGAGCAGTTCTTC
D: -
V: TRBV5-1
J: TRBJ2-1
size: -

CDR3: CASSLGAGMLYEQYF
DNA: TGTGCCAGCAGCTTAGGGGCCGGAATGCTCTACGAGCAGTACTTC
D: -
V: TRBV5-4
J: TRBJ2-7
size: -

CDR3: CASSELRIQYF
DNA: TGTGCCAGCAGTGAACTGCGCATTCAGTACTTC
D: -
V: TRBV6-1
J: TRBJ2-4
size: -

CDR3: CASSLRQDLNTEAFF
DNA: TGTGCCAGCTCACTTAGACAGGACCTGAACACTGAAGCTTTCTTT
D: -
V: TRBV18
J: TRBJ1-1
size: -

CDR3: CATSDFGREGTEAFF
DNA: TGTGCCACCAGTGATTTCGGTAGGGAGGGCACTGAAGCTTTCTTT
D: -
V: TRBV24-1
J: TRBJ1-1
size: -

CDR3: CASRTGSYQPQHF
DNA: TGTGCCAGCAGAACCGGGTCATATCAGCCCCAGCATTTT
D: -
V: TRBV28
J: TRBJ1-5
size: -

CDR3: CASSQDRRINYGYTF
DNA: TGTGCCAGCAGCCAAGACAGGAGAATTAACTATGGCTACACCTTC
D: -
V: TRBV16
J: TRBJ1-2
size: few

CDR3: CASSLRAGRPRAGELFF
DNA: TGTGCCAGCAGCTTACGGGCCGGGAGACCGAGAGCCGGGGAGCTGTTTTTT
D: -
V: TRBV7-9
J: TRBJ2-2
size: -

CDR3: CASSPSRVDTVYGYTF
DNA: TGTGCCAGCTCACCCTCACGGGTGGACACTGTCTATGGCTACACCTTC
D: -
V: TRBV18
J: TRBJ1-2
size: -

CDR3: CASTGLAGGSGTDTQYF
DNA: TGCGCCAGCACCGGACTAGCGGGGGGGTCTGGCACAGATACGCAGTATTTT
D: TRBD2
V: TRBV10-2
J: TRBJ2-3
size: -

CDR3: CASSLERDGELFF
DNA: TGTGCCAGCAGCCTCGAGCGGGACGGGGAGCTGTTTTTT
D: TRBD2
V: TRBV2
J: TRBJ2-2
size: -

CDR3: CASSSPGITEAFF
DNA: TGTGCCAGCAGTTCCCCAGGGATCACTGAAGCTTTCTTT
D: -
V: TRBV27
J: TRBJ1-1
size: -

CDR3: CASSLARGSYGYTF
DNA: TGTGCCAGCAGCTTAGCCAGGGGAAGCTATGGCTACACCTTC
D: -
V: TRBV7-2
J: TRBJ1-2
size: -

CDR3: CATSPSGQGSLRQPQHF
DNA: TGTGCCACCAGCCCCTCGGGCCAGGGGAGTTTGCGGCAGCCCCAGCATTTT
D: -
V: TRBV15
J: TRBJ1-5
size: -

CDR3: CASSLSGSYNEQFF
DNA: TGTGCCAGCAGCTTGAGCGGATCCTACAATGAGCAGTTCTTC
D: -
V: TRBV7-2
J: TRBJ2-1
size: few

CDR3: CASSPEQGYTEAFF
DNA: TGTGCCAGCTCACCAGAGCAGGGATACACTGAAGCTTTCTTT
D: -
V: TRBV18
J: TRBJ1-1
size: once

CDR3: CAISDLNRQYEQYF
DNA: TGTGCCATCAGTGATCTAAACAGACAATACGAGCAGTACTTC
D: -
V: TRBV10-3
J: TRBJ2-7
size: -

CDR3: CASSAQPTSGGPYTGELFF
DNA: TGTGCCAGCAGCGCCCAACCGACTAGCGGGGGCCCGTACACCGGGGAGCTGTTTTTT
D: TRBD2
V: TRBV9
J: TRBJ2-2
size: -

CDR3: CASSQNFDRDGPQHF
DNA: TGTGCCAGCAGCCAAAATTTCGACAGGGATGGGCCCCAGCATTTT
D: TRBD1
V: TRBV3-1/TRBV3-2
J: TRBJ1-5
size: -

CDR3: CASSFGHNQPQHF
DNA: TGTGCCAGCAGCTTTGGACACAATCAGCCCCAGCATTTT
D: -
V: TRBV7-2
J: TRBJ1-5
size: -

CDR3: CASSLRGSKNYEQYF
DNA: TGCGCCAGCAGCTTGAGGGGCAGCAAGAACTACGAGCAGTACTTC
D: -
V: TRBV5-1
J: TRBJ2-7
size: -

CDR3: CASSRYGGSYNEQFF
DNA: TGTGCCAGCAGCCGTTATGGGGGCAGCTACAATGAGCAGTTCTTC
D: -
V: TRBV7-9
J: TRBJ2-1
size: -

CDR3: CASSRRRSNTGELFF
DNA: TGTGCCAGCAGCCGGAGACGATCGAACACCGGGGAGCTGTTTTTT
D: -
V: TRBV2
J: TRBJ2-2
size: once

CDR3: CASSYTGGLTEAFF
DNA: TGCGCCAGCAGCTACACAGGGGGCCTCACTGAAGCTTTCTTT
D: TRBD1
V: TRBV5-1
J: TRBJ1-1
size: few

CDR3: CASSFPAYRGRNYGYTF
DNA: TGTGCCAGCAGTTTCCCCGCCTACAGGGGCCGGAACTATGGCTACACCTTC
D: TRBD1
V: TRBV28
J: TRBJ1-2
size: -

CDR3: CASSTGGNSGNTIYF
DNA: TGTGCCAGCAGCACTGGCGGAAACTCTGGAAACACCATATATTTT
D: -
V: TRBV3-1/TRBV3-2
J: TRBJ1-3
size: few